These T cell receptor beta chains were read from a single sample in a study of blood T cells in healthy people across ages. TCRdb passed the 5' RACE reads through MiXCR, listing each CDR3 protein once. The sample has over a million distinct CDR3 sequences; approximately 40% are singletons. The sequencing input was blood. The receptors come from a woman aged 18 to 35 in good health. CDR3s include the opening cysteine and the closing phenylalanine or tryptophan. The D gene is left open where the match is weak. Some rows mark clone size as missing; the rest say once, few, many or name a class of expanded clone.

j_gene	d_gene	abundance	v_gene	CDR3aa	CDR3nt
TRBJ2-5	TRBD2	.	TRBV5-1	CASSSTGTKQETQYF	TGCGCCAGCAGCTCCACCGGGACTAAACAAGAGACCCAGTACTTC
TRBJ2-2	.	few	TRBV4-1	CASSRGQLNTGELFF	TGCGCCAGCAGTCGTGGTCAGCTCAACACCGGGGAGCTGTTTTTT
TRBJ2-7	TRBD2	.	TRBV2	CASMGTSGKTGEQYF	TGTGCCAGCATGGGGACTAGCGGGAAAACGGGAGAGCAGTACTTC
TRBJ2-7	.	many	TRBV29-1	CSVEEGEQYF	TGCAGCGTTGAAGAAGGCGAGCAGTACTTC
TRBJ2-3	TRBD2	few	TRBV6-6	CASSYSGSSGRPDTQYF	TGTGCCAGCAGTTACTCGGGGAGCAGCGGGAGGCCAGATACGCAGTATTTT
TRBJ1-5	TRBD1	.	TRBV5-1	CASSLEATGGNQPQHF	TGCGCCAGCAGCTTGGAGGCGACAGGGGGCAATCAGCCCCAGCATTTT
TRBJ1-1	.	few	TRBV27	CASSLSVGGGEAFF	TGTGCCAGCAGTTTATCGGTTGGTGGTGGTGAAGCTTTCTTT
TRBJ1-1	.	.	TRBV6-5	CASSYSGRATEAFF	TGTGCCAGCAGTTACTCGGGCAGGGCCACTGAAGCTTTCTTT
TRBJ2-7	TRBD2	.	TRBV7-9	CASSLWSSGNEQYF	TGTGCCAGCAGCTTATGGTCTAGCGGGAACGAGCAGTACTTC
TRBJ1-1	.	many	TRBV9	CASTIMGAPGRTEAFF	TGTGCCAGCACCATAATGGGGGCGCCCGGAAGGACTGAAGCTTTCTTT
TRBJ2-4	TRBD2	few	TRBV3-1	CASGSGGISIQYF	TGTGCCAGCGGAAGCGGGGGAATCAGCATTCAGTACTTC
TRBJ1-4	.	few	TRBV6-1	CASTLRATNEKLFF	TGTGCCAGCACGCTCAGGGCTACTAATGAAAAACTGTTTTTT
TRBJ2-3	TRBD2	.	TRBV12-3/TRBV12-4	CATSSGGSTDTQYF	TGTGCCACCAGTAGCGGGGGGAGCACAGATACGCAGTATTTT
TRBJ2-5	TRBD1	.	TRBV3-1	CANSQDMDRGRSEQYF	TGTGCCAACAGCCAAGATATGGACAGGGGGCGAAGTGAGCAGTACTTC
TRBJ2-6	.	few	TRBV28	CASSFMGGSGANVLTF	TGTGCCAGCAGTTTTATGGGGGGCTCTGGGGCCAACGTCCTGACTTTC
TRBJ2-1	TRBD2	.	TRBV20-1	CSARVILAGGNEQFF	TGCAGTGCTAGAGTAATACTAGCGGGGGGAAACGAGCAGTTCTTC
TRBJ1-1	TRBD1	.	TRBV7-3	CASSPGGGSTEAFF	TGTGCCAGCAGCCCAGGGGGAGGGAGCACTGAAGCTTTCTTT
TRBJ1-6	.	few	TRBV2	CASSSPDSSYNSPLHF	TGTGCCAGCAGTTCACCGGACAGCTCCTATAATTCACCCCTCCACTTT
TRBJ2-4	TRBD2	.	TRBV20-1	CSARGTAGAPKNIQYF	TGCAGTGCTAGAGGGACAGCGGGAGCGCCCAAAAACATTCAGTACTTC
TRBJ1-2	.	few	TRBV14	CASSQREGRNYGYTF	TGTGCCAGCAGCCAAAGGGAGGGACGTAACTATGGCTACACCTTC
TRBJ2-7	.	.	TRBV20-1	CSASGPPFYEQYF	TGCAGTGCTAGCGGGCCACCATTTTACGAGCAGTACTTC
TRBJ1-1	.	.	TRBV6-5	CASSYLAFYSMNTEAFF	TGTGCCAGCAGCTACTTGGCATTCTACTCTATGAACACTGAAGCTTTCTTT
TRBJ2-3	.	few	TRBV15	CATSARDPLTTDTQYF	TGTGCCACCAGCGCCAGGGATCCCTTGACCACAGATACGCAGTATTTT
TRBJ2-7	TRBD1	few	TRBV20-1	CSARSSNRGLYEQYF	TGCAGTGCTAGATCGTCTAACAGGGGGCTCTACGAGCAGTACTTC
TRBJ2-1	TRBD2	.	TRBV6-6	CASSYSIGGSSYNEQFF	TGTGCCAGCAGTTACTCGATAGGCGGGAGCTCCTACAATGAGCAGTTCTTC
TRBJ2-3	TRBD2	.	TRBV20-1	CGLAGEGIDTQYF	TGCGGACTAGCGGGAGAGGGCATAGATACGCAGTATTTT
TRBJ2-5	TRBD2	.	TRBV24-1	CATQGLAGETQYF	TGTGCCACCCAGGGTCTAGCGGGGGAGACCCAGTACTTC
TRBJ1-4	.	few	TRBV7-6	CASSLGTEKLFF	TGTGCCAGCAGCTTAGGGACTGAAAAACTGTTTTTT
TRBJ1-2	.	.	TRBV7-9	CASRAAGGNGYTF	TGTGCCAGCAGAGCCGCCGGGGGGAATGGCTACACCTTC
TRBJ2-5	TRBD2	.	TRBV6-1	CASPTSGPSGKQYF	TGTGCCAGCCCGACTAGCGGACCCTCGGGCAAGCAGTACTTC
TRBJ2-5	.	.	TRBV28	CASSFLASPGTQYF	TGTGCCAGCAGTTTCCTAGCTAGTCCGGGGACCCAGTACTTC
TRBJ2-3	TRBD2	.	TRBV29-1	CSVEGLAGITDTQYF	TGCAGCGTTGAAGGACTAGCGGGAATCACAGATACGCAGTATTTT
TRBJ2-7	.	.	TRBV4-1	CASSQALRGEQYF	TGCGCCAGCAGCCAAGCACTCAGGGGCGAGCAGTACTTC
TRBJ2-5	.	few	TRBV20-1	CSARTNYNQETQYF	TGCAGTGCTCGTACGAACTACAATCAAGAGACCCAGTACTTC
TRBJ1-5	.	.	TRBV28	CASSFSDNSNQPQHF	TGTGCCAGCAGTTTTAGCGATAATAGCAATCAGCCCCAGCATTTT
TRBJ1-2	TRBD1	many	TRBV5-1	CASSVDRPNYGYTF	TGCGCCAGCAGCGTGGACAGGCCGAACTATGGCTACACCTTC
TRBJ2-1	.	few	TRBV5-8	CATSRSSYNEQFF	TGTGCCACATCCCGTAGCTCCTACAATGAGCAGTTCTTC
TRBJ2-3	.	few	TRBV14	CASSQGRSTDTQYF	TGTGCCAGCAGCCAAGGGAGATCCACAGATACGCAGTATTTT
TRBJ2-5	.	few	TRBV3-1	CASSQDRGWEETQYF	TGTGCCAGCAGCCAAGATCGGGGATGGGAAGAGACCCAGTACTTC
TRBJ2-1	.	few	TRBV4-1	CASSRHSSTGSYNEQFF	TGCGCCAGCAGCCGACACTCATCAACGGGCTCCTACAATGAGCAGTTCTTC
TRBJ2-5	.	few	TRBV7-2	CASSLAFRETQYF	TGTGCCAGCAGCTTAGCCTTTCGAGAGACCCAGTACTTC
TRBJ2-3	TRBD2	.	TRBV27	CASRPPGLADLTDTQYF	TGTGCCAGCAGACCCCCCGGACTAGCGGACCTCACAGATACGCAGTATTTT
TRBJ2-3	.	few	TRBV7-3	CASSLQGGPTDTQYF	TGTGCCAGCAGCTTACAGGGTGGCCCCACAGATACGCAGTATTTT
TRBJ2-7	.	.	TRBV7-2	CASSIREPPAEQYF	TGTGCCAGCAGCATTCGGGAGCCCCCCGCCGAGCAGTACTTC
TRBJ2-7	.	.	TRBV28	CASRGVGGAYEQYF	TGTGCCAGCAGAGGAGTCGGGGGCGCGTACGAGCAGTACTTC
TRBJ2-1	.	.	TRBV7-3	CASSLSPGTHNEQFF	TGTGCCAGCAGCTTATCCCCCGGGACACACAATGAGCAGTTCTTC
TRBJ2-3	TRBD2	.	TRBV5-5	CASSLAAGGRADTQYF	TGTGCCAGCAGCTTGGCAGCGGGAGGGAGGGCGGATACGCAGTATTTT
TRBJ1-2	.	.	TRBV14	CASSQDPGLGYTF	TGTGCCAGCAGCCAAGATCCAGGGTTGGGCTACACCTTC
TRBJ1-5	.	.	TRBV3-1	CASKGRGNQPQHF	TGTGCCAGCAAGGGCAGGGGCAATCAGCCCCAGCATTTT
TRBJ1-2	.	few	TRBV14	CASSPLGSPSNYGYTF	TGTGCCAGCAGCCCGCTAGGGAGCCCCTCTAACTATGGCTACACCTTC
TRBJ2-7	.	.	TRBV28	CASSPPVLEQYF	TGTGCCAGCAGTCCCCCGGTCCTGGAGCAGTACTTC